Presented here are 23 T cell receptor beta chains from one specimen sequenced in a study of OX40 agonist ivuxolimab in advanced cancers. The assay was immunoSEQ multiplex PCR, and TCRdb's table has in-frame clones only and misses some. The table includes tens of thousands of clones, 82% detected once. Specimen: CD4+ or CD8+ T cells sorted from blood, collected in a trial of the OX40 agonist ivuxolimab. The receptors were sampled from an adult with an advanced solid tumor such as melanoma, head and neck, liver or kidney cancer.

This clone turned up a few times. The chain employs TRBV11-2 and TRBJ1-2, with unresolved D. This CDR3 is built from 12 residues. Germline V gene lookup returns CDR1 SGHAT and CDR2 FQNNGV. Trimming left V 2 bases short and J 8 bases short, with 9 bases between. As DNA, the CDR3 is TGTGCCAGCAGCTTATCGGCCCGCGGCTACACCTTC. It codes for CASSLSARGYTF.

The chain links TRBV19 to TRBJ2-5; D not certain. Germline assignment: CDR1 LNHDA and CDR2 SQIVND (reference sequence). The CDR3 runs to 8 residues. The CDR3, as DNA: TGTGCGCAAGAGACCCAGTACTTC. It codes for CAQETQYF.

The table lists this clone with a few counts. The gene calls are TRBV5-6 and TRBJ1-2; no reliable D call. The CDR3 is 14 residues long. The V gene's germline CDR1 is SGHDT and CDR2 YYEEEE. The ends were cut back, 5 bases at V and 1 base at J, with 12 bases in the middle. CDR3 DNA sequence: TGTGCCAGCAGACGGAACTGGGGTAACTATGGCTACACCTTC. Translated, it gives CASRRNWGNYGYTF.

The chain is built from TRBV5-1 and TRBJ2-5; perhaps TRBD1 as D (7 bases). Germline-derived CDR1 and CDR2 are SGHRS and YFSETQ. CDR3 length: 17 residues. V was cut by 1 base and J by 5 bases, with 21 bases left in between. This CDR3 reads CASSLLRQGGYEETQYF. The CDR3 nucleotides are TGCGCCAGCAGCTTGCTTCGGCAGGGGGGTTATGAGGAGACCCAGTACTTC.

The J gene is TRBJ2-7, the V gene TRBV11-2; the D is unclear. Trimming removed 2 bases at V and 4 bases at J, with 6 bases between. Germline lookup yields CDR1 SGHAT and CDR2 FQNNGV. The CDR3 sequence is 12 residues long. The CDR3 here is CASSLTGYEQYF. DNA for the CDR3: TGTGCCAGCAGCTTAACCGGGTACGAGCAGTACTTC.

J is TRBJ2-7 and V is TRBV11-2; D ambiguous. Germline values: CDR1 SGHAT, CDR2 FQNNGV. V lost 4 bases and J lost 0, with 1 base in between. This CDR3 is 11 amino acids long. The chain's CDR3 is CASSSSYEQYF. CDR3 nucleotides: TGTGCCAGCAGCTCCTCCTACGAGCAGTACTTC.

As regards this clone: At one boundary the junction diverges from the germline segment, which might be a read error. The V call is TRBV27, the J call TRBJ1-5; 7 positions match TRBD1. Germline V CDR1 and CDR2: MNHEY, SMNVEV (reference sequence). The length of the CDR3 is 16 residues. The CDR3 loop is CASSLSSGQSNRPQHF. The CDR3 bases are TGTGCCAGCAGTTTATCGTCGGGACAGAGTAATCGGCCCCAGCATTTT.

The count of this clone is one. The rearrangement joins TRBV7-2 to TRBJ2-2, with 7 nucleotides matching TRBD2. Germline V gene lookup returns CDR1 SGHTA and CDR2 FQGNSA. V lost 3 bases, J lost 6 bases, and 10 bases stayed unmatched. The CDR3 sequence is 16 residues long. The CDR3 nucleotides are TGTGCCAGCAGCTTTGCGACGGGGGGTCTTGCCGGGGAGCTGTTTTTT. Protein: CASSFATGGLAGELFF. The variable domain in full, completed from reference TRBV7-2 and TRBJ2-2, reads GAGVSQSPSNKVTEKGKDVELRCDPISGHTALYWYRQSLGQGLEFLIYFQGNSAPDKSGLPSDRFSAERTGGSVSTLTIQRTQQEDSAVYLCASSFATGGLAGELFFGEGSRLTVL.

V usage is TRBV6-5 and J usage is TRBJ1-1, with D maybe TRBD1 (5 bases). The CDR3 has 15 residues. Germline CDR1 and CDR2: MNHEY and SVGAGI. The V end was cut by 4 bases, the J end by 4 bases, with 16 bases between. The CDR3: CASSSPSAGSTEAFF. The DNA for the CDR3 is TGTGCCAGCAGTTCGCCCAGTGCAGGGAGCACTGAAGCTTTCTTT.

The rearrangement joins TRBV2 to TRBJ2-7; the D gene is possibly TRBD1 (6 bases). Germline V gene lookup returns CDR1 SNHLY and CDR2 FYNNEI. This CDR3 is built from 14 residues. With 1 base removed from V and 3 bases from J, the gap between germline ends came to 10 bases. Here the CDR3 reads CASSEETGLYEQYF. The CDR3, as DNA: TGTGCCAGCAGTGAAGAGACAGGCCTCTACGAGCAGTACTTC.

J is TRBJ1-1 and V is TRBV2, with D uncertain. Trimming cost V 4 bases and J 5 bases, with 14 bases left between them. CDR1 is SNHLY and CDR2 is FYNNEI in the germline V gene. The length of the CDR3 is 14 residues. The CDR3 sequence: CASSVDPPGTEAFF. Written as DNA, the CDR3 is TGTGCCAGCAGTGTTGACCCACCGGGGACTGAAGCTTTCTTT.

The J gene is TRBJ1-5, the V gene TRBV11-2; 7 nucleotides agree with TRBD1. The V gene end was trimmed by 5 bases and the J gene end by 6 bases; junction bases not matched to a gene: 7. Germline CDR1 is SGHAT and CDR2 is FQNNGV. The CDR3 spans 14 residues. CDR3 sequence (DNA): TGTGCCAGCAGCCAGACAGGGTACGGTCAGCCCCAGCATTTT. It translates to CASSQTGYGQPQHF. Full variable domain (outside the CDR3, taken from reference TRBV11-2 and TRBJ1-5): EAGVAQSPRYKIIEKRQSVAFWCNPISGHATLYWYQQILGQGPKLLIQFQNNGVVDDSQLPKDRFSAERLKGVDSTLKIQPAKLEDSAVYLCASSQTGYGQPQHFGDGTRLSIL.

This chain joins TRBV28 and TRBJ1-2, with D possibly being TRBD1 (6 bases). V was pared by 6 bases and J by 4 bases, with 21 bases between. Germline lookup yields CDR1 MDHEN and CDR2 SYDVKM. The CDR3 loop spans 16 amino acids. CDR3 protein: CASSPSGALWSYGYTF. CDR3 sequence (DNA): TGTGCCAGCAGCCCTTCAGGGGCCCTTTGGTCCTATGGCTACACCTTC.

The table lists this clone with a few counts. The chain joins TRBV4-3 to TRBJ1-6, with D possibly being TRBD1 (5 bases). Trimming took off 0 bases at V and 10 bases at J, with 13 bases between the two ends. The length of the CDR3 is 15 residues. The germline V gene encodes CDR1 LGHNA and CDR2 YSLEER. CDR3 nucleotide sequence: TGCGCCAGCAGCCAAGAGCAGGGTAGACGGTCACCCCTCCACTTT. It is translated as CASSQEQGRRSPLHF.

The chain couples TRBV5-6 to TRBJ2-3; D possibly matches TRBD1 or TRBD2 (5 bases each). V shed 4 bases and J shed 1 base, with 16 bases lying between them. Looked up from germline, CDR1 is SGHDT and CDR2 is YYEEEE. CDR3 length: 16 amino acids. The CDR3 region is CASSLGWGSRTDTQYF. CDR3 sequence (DNA): TGTGCCAGCAGCCTGGGGTGGGGGTCTCGCACAGATACGCAGTATTTT.

V and J are TRBV19 and TRBJ2-1; 8 bases are a match to TRBD2. The V segment lost 3 bases and the J segment 1 base; nucleotides outside the gene matches: 11. There are 18 residues in the CDR3. CDR1 is LNHDA, CDR2 SQIVND, per germline (reference sequence). The chain's CDR3 is CASSIIAGGPSSYNEQFF. In nucleotides, the CDR3 is TGTGCCAGTAGTATTATTGCGGGGGGCCCGTCGTCCTACAATGAGCAGTTCTTC. The full variable domain, its missing parts supplied by reference TRBV19 and TRBJ2-1, is DGGITQSPKYLFRKEGQNVTLSCEQNLNHDAMYWYRQDPGQGLRLIYYSQIVNDFQKGDIAEGYSVSREKKESFPLTVTSAQKNPTAFYLCASSIIAGGPSSYNEQFFGPGTRLTVL.

V gene TRBV7-2 combines with J gene TRBJ1-1; 11 bases map to TRBD1. V was pared by 5 bases and J by 5 bases, with 4 bases of the junction left unmatched. The CDR3 covers 14 residues. Germline V CDR1 and CDR2: SGHTA, FQGNSA. The CDR3 spells CASSTRDRGTEAFF. CDR3 coding DNA: TGTGCCAGCAGCACCCGGGACAGGGGGACTGAAGCTTTCTTT. The full variable domain, with the rest looked up from reference TRBV7-2 and TRBJ1-1, is GAGVSQSPSNKVTEKGKDVELRCDPISGHTALYWYRQSLGQGLEFLIYFQGNSAPDKSGLPSDRFSAERTGGSVSTLTIQRTQQEDSAVYLCASSTRDRGTEAFFGQGTRLTVV.

This CDR3 reads CASMVGGDYNEQFF. CDR3 DNA sequence: TGTGCCAGCATGGTGGGGGGGGACTACAATGAGCAGTTCTTC. The chain carries TRBV6-5 and TRBJ2-1, with 7 positions matching TRBD2. In germline, CDR1 is MNHEY, CDR2 SVGAGI. The CDR3 consists of 14 residues. Germline trimming cut 7 bases from V and 3 bases from J; bases unmatched to any gene: 6.

This rearrangement joins TRBV11-2 to TRBJ2-2, with 8 bases identical to TRBD2. Germline V gives CDR1 SGHAT, CDR2 FQNNGV. This CDR3 is 16 amino acids long. The J segment lost 0 bases and the V segment lost 5 bases, leaving 5 bases of the junction unmatched. In DNA, the CDR3 is TGTGCCAGCAGCGGCGTTAGCGGGGCGAACACCGGGGAGCTGTTTTTT. Translating gives CASSGVSGANTGELFF.

The rearrangement uses TRBV7-8 and TRBJ2-1; 7 nucleotides align to TRBD1. CDR3 length: 13 amino acids. V lost 5 bases and J lost 8; bases outside the gene matches: 6. Looked up from germline, CDR1 is SGHVS and CDR2 is FQNEAQ. The CDR3 coding sequence is TGTGCCAGCAGCCGGGACAGTTATGATGAGCAGTTCTTC. Amino acids: CASSRDSYDEQFF.

The chain recombines TRBV19 with TRBJ2-6; 8 bases are a match to TRBD1. With 5 bases clipped from V and 0 bases from J, the junction kept 12 bases outside the gene matches. The CDR3 length is 19 residues. Germline CDR1 and CDR2: LNHDA and SQIVND (reference sequence). The CDR3 is CASSQLPTGAFSGANVLTF. CDR3 nucleotides: TGTGCCAGTAGTCAACTCCCGACAGGGGCATTCTCTGGGGCCAACGTCCTGACTTTC.

This chain links TRBV6-4 with TRBJ1-6; D is unclear. Trimming took off 1 base at V and 7 bases at J, with 8 bases between the two ends. Per germline, CDR1 MRHNA and CDR2 SNTAGT. The CDR3 runs to 14 residues. The CDR3, as DNA: TGTGCCAGCAGTGACTTATTTGGGAATTCACCCCTCCACTTT. Protein sequence: CASSDLFGNSPLHF.

This sequence joins TRBV9 and TRBJ2-1, with D perhaps TRBD2 (6 bases). CDR3 length: 15 amino acids. V was trimmed by 3 bases and J by 6 bases, leaving 16 bases between them. CDR1 and CDR2 from the germline V gene are SGDLS and YYNGEE. The CDR3 bases are TGTGCCAGCAGCGCAAGCGGAGGGCCCCCCAATGAGCAGTTCTTC. It translates to CASSASGGPPNEQFF. Together with reference TRBV9 and TRBJ2-1, the CDR3 gives the full variable domain: DSGVTQTPKHLITATGQRVTLRCSPRSGDLSVYWYQQSLDQGLQFLIQYYNGEERAKGNILERFSAQQFPDLHSELNLSSLELGDSALYFCASSASGGPPNEQFFGPGTRLTVL.